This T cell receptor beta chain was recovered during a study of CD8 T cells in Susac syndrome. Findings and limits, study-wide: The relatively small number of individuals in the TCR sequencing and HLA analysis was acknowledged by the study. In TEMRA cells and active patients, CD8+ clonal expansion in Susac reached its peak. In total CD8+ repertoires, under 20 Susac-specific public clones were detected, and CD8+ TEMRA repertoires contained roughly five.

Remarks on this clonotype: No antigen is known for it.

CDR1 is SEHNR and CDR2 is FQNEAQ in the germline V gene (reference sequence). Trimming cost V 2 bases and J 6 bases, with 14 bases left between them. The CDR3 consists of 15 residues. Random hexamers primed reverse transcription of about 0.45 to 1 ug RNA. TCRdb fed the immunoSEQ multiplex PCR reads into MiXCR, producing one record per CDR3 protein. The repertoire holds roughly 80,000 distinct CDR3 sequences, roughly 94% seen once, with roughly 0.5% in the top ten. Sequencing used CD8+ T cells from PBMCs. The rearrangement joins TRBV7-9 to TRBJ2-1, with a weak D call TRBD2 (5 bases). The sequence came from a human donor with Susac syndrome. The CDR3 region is CASSLSEVGSNEQFF. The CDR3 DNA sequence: TGTGCCAGCAGCTTATCAGAGGTAGGGAGCAATGAGCAGTTCTTC.